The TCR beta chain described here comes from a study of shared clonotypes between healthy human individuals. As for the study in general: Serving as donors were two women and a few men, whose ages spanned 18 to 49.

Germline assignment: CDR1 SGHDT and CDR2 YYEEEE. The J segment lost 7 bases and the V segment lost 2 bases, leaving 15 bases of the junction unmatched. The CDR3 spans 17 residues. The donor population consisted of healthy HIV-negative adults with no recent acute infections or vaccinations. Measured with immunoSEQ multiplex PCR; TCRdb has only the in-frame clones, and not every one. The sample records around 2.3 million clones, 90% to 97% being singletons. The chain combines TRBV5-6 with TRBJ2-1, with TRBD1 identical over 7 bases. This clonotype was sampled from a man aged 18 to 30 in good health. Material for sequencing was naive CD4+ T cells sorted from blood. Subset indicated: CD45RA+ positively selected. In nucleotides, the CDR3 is TGTGCCAGCAGCTTAGGTACAGGGGCTCCTTTAAGGAATGAGCAGTTCTTC. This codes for CASSLGTGAPLRNEQFF. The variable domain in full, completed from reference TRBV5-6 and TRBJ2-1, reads DAGVTQSPTHLIKTRGQQVTLRCSPKSGHDTVSWYQQALGQGPQFIFQYYEEEERQRGNFPDRFSGHQFPNYSSELNVNALLLGDSALYLCASSLGTGAPLRNEQFFGPGTRLTVL.